This section outlines one T cell receptor beta chain sequence together with its context. Per the authors' pipeline: Amplifying reference gene primers gave estimates of nucleated cell counts. TCRdb's copy holds only in-frame clones and misses some; the assay was immunoSEQ multiplex PCR. That table is the source of V, J and clone size, and D and trimming were worked out from the DNA. The sample records around 140,000 clones, 88% being singletons. These data belong to a study of blood T cell repertoires in COVID-19. The receptor comes from a woman aged 50 to 60 with acute or convalescent COVID-19. The source material was peripheral blood.

The DNA of the CDR3 is TGTGCCAGCAGCACGCCGGGACAGAGCACAGATACGCAGTATTTT. Translating gives CASSTPGQSTDTQYF. The V gene is TRBV7-9, the J gene TRBJ2-3; 7 bases are a match to TRBD1. Looked up from germline, CDR1 is SEHNR and CDR2 is FQNEAQ (reference sequence). The trim removed 5 bases at V and 0 bases at J, leaving 5 bases unmatched. This CDR3 comprises 15 residues.